These 31 T cell receptor beta chains were all obtained from the same sample, sequenced in a study of blood T cells in healthy people across ages. A sample-barcoded 5' primer and a J-beta primer mix were used in a second PCR of about 7 to 12 cycles. Via MiXCR, TCRdb re-called the 5' RACE reads, giving one row per CDR3 protein. The table includes about 800,000 distinct CDR3 sequences, about 45% detected once. Sequenced input: blood. The receptor set was obtained from an older man in good health.

For this clonotype: This could be a read error, since a much larger clone is one nucleotide away. The chain has TRBV9 and TRBJ1-5; 8 bases line up with TRBD1. Looked up from germline, CDR1 is SGDLS and CDR2 is YYNGEE. The CDR3 sequence is 14 residues long. The V and J ends lost 4 bases and 4 bases, in that order; junction bases with no gene match: 4. CDR3 sequence: CASSRTGKNQPQHF. For the CDR3, the DNA is TGTGCCAGCAGCCGGACAGGGAAGAATCAGCCCCAGCATTTT.

This clonotype was seen a handful of times. The chain carries TRBV5-1 and TRBJ2-4; TRBD2 matches at 8 bases. Germline V gene sequence: CDR1 SGHRS, CDR2 YFSETQ. The CDR3 sequence is 16 residues long. V shed 4 bases and J 3 bases; nucleotides not matched to a gene: 9. The CDR3 DNA is TGCGCCAGCAGCCTCTCGACTAGCGTAGACAAAAACATTCAGTACTTC. Its protein is CASSLSTSVDKNIQYF.

Notes on this clonotype: The CDR3 does not close with the conserved phenylalanine or tryptophan, likely indicating a read error. The chain couples TRBV11-3 to TRBJ2-5, with 8 bases that match TRBD2. The CDR3 totals 16 residues. Per the germline V gene, CDR1 is SGHNT and CDR2 is YENEEA. CDR3 nucleotides: TGTGCCCGCAGCTTAGGATCGAGCGGGAGAGTCGGGACCCAGTACTAC. Amino acids: CARSLGSSGRVGTQYY.

The chain recombines TRBV27 with TRBJ2-7, with D perhaps TRBD1 (5 bases). The CDR3 loop spans 15 amino acids. Germline V gene data show CDR1 as MNHEY and CDR2 as SMNVEV (reference sequence). V was cut by 6 bases and J by 0 bases, with 15 bases left in between. The CDR3 protein is CASSSRAEPSYEQYF. The CDR3, as DNA: TGTGCCAGCAGCAGCAGGGCAGAACCCTCCTACGAGCAGTACTTC.

The chain couples TRBV14 to TRBJ2-5; the D is unclear. V was shortened by 1 base and J by 1 base, with 10 bases between the two germline ends. The CDR3 runs to 15 residues. Germline V gene data show CDR1 as SGHDN and CDR2 as FVKESK. CDR3 DNA sequence: TGTGCCAGCAGCCAAGGTAGAGTAGTCCAAGAGACCCAGTACTTC. This gives the protein CASSQGRVVQETQYF.

This clonotype was recorded many times. This chain joins TRBV28 and TRBJ2-3; 13 positions agree with TRBD2. J lost 4 bases, V lost 5 bases, and 3 bases had no gene match. The germline gives CDR1 MDHEN, CDR2 SYDVKM. The CDR3 is 15 residues long. CDR3 protein: CASSGTSGIPDTQYF. The CDR3 DNA follows: TGTGCCAGCAGTGGGACTAGCGGGATCCCAGATACGCAGTATTTT.

The V gene is TRBV5-1, the J gene TRBJ2-7; D is perhaps TRBD1 (8 bases). With the DNA end fitting TRBJ2-5 better, the J assignment may be wrong. The CDR3 runs to 14 residues. The V gene's germline CDR1 is SGHRS and CDR2 YFSETQ. CDR3 residues: CASSTYRGGGTQYF. The CDR3 DNA follows: TGCGCCAGCAGCACCTACAGGGGGGGAGGGACCCAGTACTTC.

In regard to this clonotype: A junction end diverges from the germline sequence, so it may reflect a read error. The chain couples TRBV14 to TRBJ2-5; TRBD1 agrees at 11 bases. TRBJ2-7 explains the end of the DNA better; the J call may be wrong. This CDR3 contains 16 residues. Germline assignment: CDR1 SGHDN and CDR2 FVKESK. In nucleotides, the CDR3 is TGTGTCAGCAGCCAAGCATCCGGGACAGGGGGCTACGAGCAGTACTTC. Its translation is CVSSQASGTGGYEQYF.

The table lists this clonotype with a few counts. The J gene is TRBJ2-1, the V gene TRBV27, with D maybe TRBD1 (5 bases). The closer fit of TRBJ2-7 to the DNA end suggests the J call may be wrong. This CDR3 has 14 residues. CDR1 is MNHEY and CDR2 is SMNVEV in the germline V gene (reference sequence). CDR3 sequence reads: CASSLPTAYNEQYF. CDR3 bases: TGTGCCAGCAGTTTACCGACAGCCTACAATGAGCAGTACTTC.

The chain joins TRBV29-1 to TRBJ1-1; D gene ambiguous. Germline V gene sequence: CDR1 SQVTM, CDR2 ANQGSEA. V lost 6 bases, J lost 5 bases, and 10 bases lay in between. CDR3 length: 11 amino acids. CDR3 protein: CSVQTGTEAFF. The CDR3 coding sequence is TGCAGCGTCCAAACGGGAACTGAAGCTTTCTTT.

This clonotype was counted between two and nine times. A much larger clone differs by one base, so this may be a read error. This chain's CDR3 is CASSSPEDNYNEQYF. The CDR3 DNA follows: TGTGCCAGCAGCTCGCCAGAGGACAACTACAATGAGCAGTACTTC. This sequence joins TRBV7-2 and TRBJ2-1, with D possibly being TRBD1 (5 bases). The DNA end is more similar to TRBJ2-7, so the J call may be wrong. Germline V lookup: CDR1 SGHTA, CDR2 FQGNSA. This CDR3 has 15 amino acids.

This clonotype was recorded once. This chain connects TRBV5-1 to TRBJ2-6, with TRBD1 matching 8 bases. Per germline, CDR1 SGHRS and CDR2 YFSETQ. V was clipped by 2 bases and J by 0 bases; unmatched bases: 10. The CDR3 contains 19 residues. The CDR3 nucleotides read TGCGCCAGCAGCTTAACTTCCGGGACAGGAGCCTCTGGGGCCAACGTCCTGACTTTC. It specifies CASSLTSGTGASGANVLTF. Complete variable domain (other parts from reference TRBV5-1 and TRBJ2-6): KAGVTQTPRYLIKTRGQQVTLSCSPISGHRSVSWYQQTPGQGLQFLFEYFSETQRNKGNFPGRFSGRQFSNSRSEMNVSTLELGDSALYLCASSLTSGTGASGANVLTFGAGSRLTVL.

The rearrangement joins TRBV7-6 to TRBJ2-7; 8 nucleotides agree with TRBD2. The length of the CDR3 is 16 residues. V shed 1 base, J shed 6 bases, and the junction held 11 bases outside the gene matches. The germline V gene encodes CDR1 SGHVS and CDR2 FNYEAQ. CDR3 protein: CASSLGVSGARGEQYF. In nucleotides, the CDR3 is TGTGCCAGCAGCTTAGGGGTTAGCGGGGCCCGAGGCGAGCAGTACTTC. Full variable domain (outside the CDR3, taken from reference TRBV7-6 and TRBJ2-7): GAGVSQSPRYKVTKRGQDVALRCDPISGHVSLYWYRQALGQGPEFLTYFNYEAQQDKSGLPNDRFSAERPEGSISTLTIQRTEQRDSAMYRCASSLGVSGARGEQYFGPGTRLTVT.

The chain employs TRBV12-3 or TRBV12-4 and TRBJ2-3; 10 positions match TRBD2. The junction had 4 bases not matched to a gene; V was cut back by 8 bases and J by 5 bases. The length of the CDR3 is 13 residues. This CDR3 reads CASASGGGDTQYF. CDR3 bases: TGTGCCAGCGCTAGCGGGGGAGGAGATACGCAGTATTTT.

This clonotype was detected a few times. The chain employs TRBV20-1 and TRBJ2-7; 10 nucleotides agree with TRBD2. J gave up 6 bases and V 5 bases, and 10 bases lay outside the gene matches. There are 14 residues in the CDR3. The germline V gene encodes CDR1 DFQATT and CDR2 SNEGSKA (reference sequence). CDR3 sequence: CSARLAGGSGEQYF. The DNA for the CDR3 is TGCAGTGCTCGATTAGCGGGAGGCAGCGGCGAGCAGTACTTC.

The rearrangement joins TRBV30 to TRBJ2-7, with TRBD2 identical over 9 bases. The CDR3 is 15 residues long. V lost 0 bases and J lost 3; bases outside the gene matches: 6. CDR1 is GTSNPN and CDR2 is SVGIG in the germline V gene (reference sequence). CDR3: CAWSVIAGVSYEQYF. Written as DNA, the CDR3 is TGTGCCTGGAGTGTAATAGCGGGAGTTAGCTACGAGCAGTACTTC.

This clonotype was seen ten or more times. This chain joins TRBV28 and TRBJ2-7; tentatively, D is TRBD1 (6 bases). V lost 7 bases and J lost 0, with 16 bases in between. CDR1 is MDHEN and CDR2 is SYDVKM in the germline V gene. The CDR3 runs to 15 residues. This chain's CDR3 is CASTPGDTSSYEQYF. DNA of the CDR3: TGTGCCAGCACGCCCGGGGACACTAGCTCCTACGAGCAGTACTTC.

The genes are TRBV23-1 and TRBJ2-1; D is unclear. TRBV23-1 is placed among ORFs of uncertain function. The V gene lost 2 bases and the J gene lost 4 bases, with 15 bases spanning the gap. The CDR3 totals 16 residues. The chain's CDR3 is CASSQAGRSRYNEQFF. In DNA, the CDR3 is TGCGCCAGCAGTCAAGCAGGAAGGAGCCGGTACAATGAGCAGTTCTTC.

CDR3 DNA: TGTGCCAGCATCGGCACTACAGGGGGCATGGAGCCCCAGCATTTT. Residues: CASIGTTGGMEPQHF. The rearrangement links TRBV6-6 to TRBJ1-5; 9 bases line up with TRBD1. Germline loops: CDR1 MNHNY, CDR2 SVGAGI (reference sequence). The CDR3 length is 15 residues. V dropped 7 bases and J dropped 8; count of bases not matched to a gene: 12.

This clonotype was counted a few times. V is TRBV14 and J is TRBJ2-5, with D unclear. Trimming removed 1 base from V and 1 base from J, with 10 bases in between. CDR3 length: 15 residues. Germline V lookup: CDR1 SGHDN, CDR2 FVKESK. The CDR3 DNA follows: TGTGCCAGCAGCCAAGTAAACGCATTCCAAGAGACCCAGTACTTC. It codes for CASSQVNAFQETQYF.

This clonotype came up once. This chain connects TRBV6-6 to TRBJ2-1, with 8 bases identical to TRBD2. Germline V gene sequence: CDR1 MNHNY, CDR2 SVGAGI (reference sequence). J gave up 0 bases and V 6 bases, and 4 bases lay outside the gene matches. CDR3 length: 15 residues. The DNA of the CDR3 is TGTGCCAGCAGAAGGGGACTAGGCTCCTACAATGAGCAGTTCTTC. This codes for CASRRGLGSYNEQFF.

The chain joins TRBV7-2 to TRBJ1-1, with D possibly being TRBD1 (6 bases). This CDR3 region has 13 residues. V was trimmed by 4 bases and J by 8 bases, leaving 14 bases between them. CDR1 SGHTA and CDR2 FQGNSA come from the germline V gene. CDR3 loop: CASSSDMGGEAFF. CDR3 DNA sequence: TGTGCCAGCAGCTCCGACATGGGGGGCGAAGCTTTCTTT.

J is TRBJ2-7 and V is TRBV3-1; D not certain. There are 14 residues in the CDR3. CDR1 and CDR2 from the germline V gene are LGHDT and YNNKEL (reference sequence). V lost 1 base, J lost 0 bases, and 7 bases lay in between. The CDR3 here is CASSQAQSSYEQYF. The CDR3, as DNA: TGTGCCAGCAGCCAAGCTCAGAGCTCCTACGAGCAGTACTTC.

Ten or more counts support this clonotype. V is TRBV7-2 and J is TRBJ1-5; possible D gene TRBD1, 5 bases. The CDR3 length is 16 residues. The germline V gene encodes CDR1 SGHTA and CDR2 FQGNSA. The germline V and J ends were trimmed by 5 bases and 4 bases, with 18 bases remaining between them. CDR3 loop: CASSPDSGALNQPQHF. CDR3 nucleotide sequence: TGTGCCAGCAGCCCAGACAGCGGGGCCTTGAATCAGCCCCAGCATTTT.

This chain links TRBV4-2 with TRBJ2-7; D is possibly TRBD2 (5 bases). The DNA matches TRBJ2-5 better at its end, which makes the J call doubtful. The germline gives CDR1 LGHNA, CDR2 YNFKEQ. The CDR3 totals 16 residues. The CDR3 nucleotides are TGTGCCAGCAGCCAAGAGTTGGGTCGGACCGAGGGGACCCAGTACTTC. Translation: CASSQELGRTEGTQYF.

Written as DNA, the CDR3 is TGTGCCAGCGGGCGTATCCCTACCTATAATTCACCCCTCCACTTT. It translates to CASGRIPTYNSPLHF. V is TRBV6-1 and J is TRBJ1-6; D is undetermined. Germline CDR1 is MNHNS and CDR2 is SASEGT. Trimming cost V 8 bases and J 2 bases, with 13 bases left between them. The CDR3 length is 15 residues.

The CDR3 DNA reads TGTGCCAGCTCCACCACGGGGGATCCGCGGACCCAGTACTTC. It yields the protein CASSTTGDPRTQYF. This sequence joins TRBV28 and TRBJ2-5; perhaps TRBD2 as D (6 bases). The germline CDR1 and CDR2 sequences are MDHEN and SYDVKM. The CDR3 extends over 14 amino acids. The ends were cut back, 8 bases at V and 7 bases at J, with 20 bases in the middle. The variable domain in full, with the rest retrieved from reference TRBV28 and TRBJ2-5, is DVKVTQSSRYLVKRTGEKVFLECVQDMDHENMFWYRQDPGLGLRLIYFSYDVKMKEKGDIPEGYSVSREKKERFSLILESASTNQTSMYLCASSTTGDPRTQYFGPGTRLLVL.

This clonotype was seen a handful of times. The chain couples TRBV30 to TRBJ2-1; 9 bases map to TRBD2. Germline values: CDR1 GTSNPN, CDR2 SVGIG (reference sequence). V lost 2 bases to trimming and J lost 12 bases; unmatched junction nucleotides: 11. This CDR3 region has 14 residues. The CDR3 DNA reads TGTGCCTGGAGTTATAGCGGGAGTGGGGTACGGCAGTTCTTC. As protein: CAWSYSGSGVRQFF.

The rearrangement uses TRBV9 and TRBJ1-3; 7 positions agree with TRBD1. The germline V gene has CDR1 SGDLS and CDR2 YYNGEE. V shed 0 bases, J shed 3 bases, and the junction held 3 bases outside the gene matches. The CDR3 extends over 15 amino acids. The CDR3 DNA sequence: TGTGCCAGCAGCGTAGGACAGGGTGTTGGAAACACCATATATTTT. This sequence encodes CASSVGQGVGNTIYF.

The table lists this clonotype with a few counts. The chain employs TRBV7-2 and TRBJ2-1, with TRBD2 matching over 8 bases. V trimming: 1 base; J trimming: 7 bases; junction bases outside the gene matches: 9. CDR3 size: 16 residues. Looked up from germline, CDR1 is SGHTA and CDR2 is FQGNSA. The CDR3 loop is CASSLVGTSVKNEQFF. The CDR3 coding sequence is TGTGCCAGCAGCTTAGTCGGGACTAGTGTAAAGAATGAGCAGTTCTTC.

The rearrangement links TRBV20-1 to TRBJ2-3; possible D gene TRBD1, 6 bases. The CDR3 is made up of 14 amino acids. In germline, CDR1 is DFQATT, CDR2 SNEGSKA (reference sequence). With 5 bases removed from V and 5 bases from J, the gap between germline ends came to 17 bases. CDR3 sequence: CSAGRTAEGDTQYF. CDR3 coding DNA: TGCAGTGCTGGGCGGACAGCGGAAGGAGATACGCAGTATTTT.